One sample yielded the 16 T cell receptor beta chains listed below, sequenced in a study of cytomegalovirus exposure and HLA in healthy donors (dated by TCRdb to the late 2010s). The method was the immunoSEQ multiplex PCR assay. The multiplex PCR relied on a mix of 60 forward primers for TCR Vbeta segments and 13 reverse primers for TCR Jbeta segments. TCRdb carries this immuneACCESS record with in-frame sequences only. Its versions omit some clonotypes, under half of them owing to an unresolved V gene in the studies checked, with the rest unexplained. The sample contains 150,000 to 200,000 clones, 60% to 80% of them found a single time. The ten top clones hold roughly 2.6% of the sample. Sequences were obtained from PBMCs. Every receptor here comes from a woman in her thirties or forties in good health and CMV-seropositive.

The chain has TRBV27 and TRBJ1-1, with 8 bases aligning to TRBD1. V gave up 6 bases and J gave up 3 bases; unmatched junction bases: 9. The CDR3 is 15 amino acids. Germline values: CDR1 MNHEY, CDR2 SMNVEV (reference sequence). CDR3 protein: CASRSGGADDTEAFF. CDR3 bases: TGTGCCAGCAGGTCAGGGGGCGCAGACGACACTGAAGCTTTCTTT.

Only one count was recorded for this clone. The CDR3 loop reads CASHGTGRATEAFF. In DNA, the CDR3 is TGTGCCAGCCACGGGACAGGACGGGCCACTGAAGCTTTCTTT. The rearrangement links TRBV2 to TRBJ1-1, with 8 nucleotides matching TRBD1. V trimming: 8 bases; J trimming: 4 bases; junction bases outside the gene matches: 9. CDR1 and CDR2 (germline): SNHLY, FYNNEI. The CDR3 loop spans 14 amino acids.

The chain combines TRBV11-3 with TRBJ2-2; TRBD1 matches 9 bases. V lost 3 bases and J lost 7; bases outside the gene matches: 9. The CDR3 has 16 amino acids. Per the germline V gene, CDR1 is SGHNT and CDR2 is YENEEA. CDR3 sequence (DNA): TGTGCCAGCAGCTTGGGACAGGGCGGGTACATCGGGGAGCTGTTTTTT. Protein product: CASSLGQGGYIGELFF.

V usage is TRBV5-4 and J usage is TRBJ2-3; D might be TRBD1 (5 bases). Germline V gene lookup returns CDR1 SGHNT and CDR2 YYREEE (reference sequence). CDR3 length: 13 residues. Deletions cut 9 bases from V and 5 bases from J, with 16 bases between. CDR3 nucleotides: TGTGCCACTCAAGCTAATAGGGGAGATACGCAGTATTTT. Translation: CATQANRGDTQYF.

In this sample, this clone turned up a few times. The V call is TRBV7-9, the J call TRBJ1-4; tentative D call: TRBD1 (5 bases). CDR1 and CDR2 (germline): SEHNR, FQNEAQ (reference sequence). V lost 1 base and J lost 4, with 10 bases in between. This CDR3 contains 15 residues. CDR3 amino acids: CASSLVETVNEKLFF. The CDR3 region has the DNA TGTGCCAGCAGCTTAGTGGAGACAGTTAATGAAAAACTGTTTTTT.

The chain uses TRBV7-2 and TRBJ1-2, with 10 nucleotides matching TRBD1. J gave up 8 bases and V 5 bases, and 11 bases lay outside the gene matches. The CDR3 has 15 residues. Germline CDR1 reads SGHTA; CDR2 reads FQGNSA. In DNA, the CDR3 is TGTGCCAGCAGCCCCGGGGACAGGGGTGGGTTAGGCTACACCTTC. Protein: CASSPGDRGGLGYTF.

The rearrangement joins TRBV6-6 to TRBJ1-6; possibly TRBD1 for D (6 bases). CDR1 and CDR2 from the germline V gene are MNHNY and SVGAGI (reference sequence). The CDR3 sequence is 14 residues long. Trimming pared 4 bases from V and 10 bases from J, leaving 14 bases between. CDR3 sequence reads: CASSLQGPRSPLHF. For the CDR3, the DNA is TGTGCCAGCAGTTTACAGGGTCCCCGGTCACCCCTCCACTTT.

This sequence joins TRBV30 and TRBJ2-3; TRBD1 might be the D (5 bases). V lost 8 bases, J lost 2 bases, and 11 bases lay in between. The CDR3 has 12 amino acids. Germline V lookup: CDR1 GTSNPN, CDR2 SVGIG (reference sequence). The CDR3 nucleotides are TGTGCCGGTAGGGGATACACAGATACGCAGTATTTT. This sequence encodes CAGRGYTDTQYF.

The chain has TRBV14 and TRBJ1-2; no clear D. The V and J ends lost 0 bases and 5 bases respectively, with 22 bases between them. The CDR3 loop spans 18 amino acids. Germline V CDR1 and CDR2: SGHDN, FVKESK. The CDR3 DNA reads TGTGCCAGCAGCCAAGATCGGAAGAGGGTCGATTTTCTATATGGCTACACCTTC. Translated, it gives CASSQDRKRVDFLYGYTF. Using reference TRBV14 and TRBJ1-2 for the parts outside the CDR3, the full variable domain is EAGVTQFPSHSVIEKGQTVTLRCDPISGHDNLYWYRRVMGKEIKFLLHFVKESKQDESGMPNNRFLAERTGGTYSTLKVQPAELEDSGVYFCASSQDRKRVDFLYGYTFGSGTRLTVV.

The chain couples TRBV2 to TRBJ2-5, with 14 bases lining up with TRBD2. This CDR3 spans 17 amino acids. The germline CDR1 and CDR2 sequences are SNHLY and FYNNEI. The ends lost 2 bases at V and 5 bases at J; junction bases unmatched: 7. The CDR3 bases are TGTGCCAGCAGTGAAAGGGGGACTAGCGGGAGTCGGGAGACCCAGTACTTC. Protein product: CASSERGTSGSRETQYF.

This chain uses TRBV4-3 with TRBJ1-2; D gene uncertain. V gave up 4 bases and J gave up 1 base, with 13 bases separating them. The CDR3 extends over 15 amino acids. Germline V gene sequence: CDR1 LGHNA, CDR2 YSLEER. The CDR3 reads CASSLRTADNYGYTF. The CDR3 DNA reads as TGCGCCAGCAGCCTCCGCACAGCCGATAACTATGGCTACACCTTC.

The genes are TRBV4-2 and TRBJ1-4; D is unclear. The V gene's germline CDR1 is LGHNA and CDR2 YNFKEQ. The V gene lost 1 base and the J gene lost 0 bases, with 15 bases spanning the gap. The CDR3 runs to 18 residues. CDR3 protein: CASSQAIETLATNEKLFF. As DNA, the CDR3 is TGTGCCAGCAGCCAAGCCATTGAGACACTAGCAACTAATGAAAAACTGTTTTTT.

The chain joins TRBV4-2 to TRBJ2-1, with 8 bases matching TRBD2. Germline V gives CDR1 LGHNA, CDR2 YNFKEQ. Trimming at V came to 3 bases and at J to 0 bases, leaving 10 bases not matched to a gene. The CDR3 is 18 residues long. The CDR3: CASSHLGRVTSSYNEQFF. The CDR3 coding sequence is TGTGCCAGCAGCCACCTCGGGAGGGTCACAAGCTCCTACAATGAGCAGTTCTTC.

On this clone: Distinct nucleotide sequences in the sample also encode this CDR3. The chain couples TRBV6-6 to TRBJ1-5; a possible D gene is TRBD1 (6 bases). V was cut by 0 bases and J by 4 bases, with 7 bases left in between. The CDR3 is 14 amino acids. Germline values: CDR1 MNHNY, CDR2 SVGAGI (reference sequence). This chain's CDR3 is CASSYSTGNQPQHF. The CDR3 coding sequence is TGTGCCAGCAGTTACTCGACAGGTAATCAGCCCCAGCATTTT.

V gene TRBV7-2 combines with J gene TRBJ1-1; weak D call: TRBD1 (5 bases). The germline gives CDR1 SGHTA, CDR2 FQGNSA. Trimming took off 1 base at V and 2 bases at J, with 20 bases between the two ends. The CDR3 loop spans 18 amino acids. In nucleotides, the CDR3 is TGTGCCAGCAGCTTAGACCCACTCCCAGGGAGGGGAAACACTGAAGCTTTCTTT. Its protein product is CASSLDPLPGRGNTEAFF.

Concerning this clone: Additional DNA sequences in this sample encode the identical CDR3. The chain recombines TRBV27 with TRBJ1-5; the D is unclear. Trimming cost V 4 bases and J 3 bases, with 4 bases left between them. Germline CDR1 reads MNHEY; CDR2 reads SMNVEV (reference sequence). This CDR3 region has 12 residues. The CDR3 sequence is CASSSYNQPQHF. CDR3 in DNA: TGTGCCAGCAGTTCGTACAATCAGCCCCAGCATTTT.